This record looks at one TCR beta chain sequence and its context. The data derive from a study of blood T cell repertoires in COVID-19. Study summary: Spain, Italy and the United States supplied samples that represented acute and convalescent COVID-19. In each case, the material was cDNA or gDNA derived from T cells, B-cell-depleted T cells, or PBMCs.

In the original analysis: Estimated nucleated cell counts came from reference gene primer amplification. Some clones are missing from TCRdb's copy, which holds only in-frame ones; the method was immunoSEQ multiplex PCR. D and trimming come from the DNA, and the V and J calls and clone size come from that table. The sample holds 80,000 or so clones, roughly four fifths seen once. Germline V lookup: CDR1 MNHNS, CDR2 SASEGT. This CDR3 is 18 amino acids long. J was trimmed by 0 bases and V by 4 bases; bases with no gene match: 4. This clonotype was obtained from a human donor in a cohort sampled during active COVID-19. Input material: peripheral blood. The chain joins TRBV6-1 to TRBJ2-6, with 12 bases aligning to TRBD2. The CDR3 bases are TGTGCCAGCAGTGGGACTAGCGGGGACATCTCTGGGGCCAACGTCCTGACTTTC. Its translation: CASSGTSGDISGANVLTF.